Following are 13 T cell receptor beta chains from one sample sequenced in a study of blood T cell repertoires in COVID-19. Profiling relied on immunoSEQ multiplex PCR, and the TCRdb table lists in-frame clones only, not all of them. The sample has some 160,000 clones; just under 85% are singletons. The specimen sequenced was PBMCs or T cells enriched from blood (not recorded which). All receptors derive from a woman aged 35 to 49 who had recovered from COVID-19.

The V call is TRBV5-1, the J call TRBJ1-3; the D is unclear. V lost 0 bases and J 0 bases, leaving 7 bases between the germline ends. Per the germline V gene, CDR1 is SGHRS and CDR2 is YFSETQ. The CDR3 length is 15 residues. The CDR3 reads CASSLDGYSGNTIYF. CDR3 nucleotides: TGCGCCAGCAGCTTGGACGGGTACTCTGGAAACACCATATATTTT.

The chain has TRBV7-9 and TRBJ1-1; 7 bases align to TRBD1. J was trimmed by 7 bases and V by 6 bases; bases with no gene match: 5. This CDR3 has 12 amino acids. Germline V gene lookup returns CDR1 SEHNR and CDR2 FQNEAQ (reference sequence). The CDR3 reads CASSKTGVEAFF. The CDR3 region has the DNA TGTGCCAGCAGTAAAACAGGGGTTGAAGCTTTCTTT.

The CDR3 DNA follows: TGTGCCAGCAGTTTATTATCAGGGATTAACTATGGCTACACCTTC. Translation gives CASSLLSGINYGYTF. This rearrangement joins TRBV27 to TRBJ1-2; tentatively, D is TRBD1 (5 bases). Germline values: CDR1 MNHEY, CDR2 SMNVEV (reference sequence). V gave up 1 base and J gave up 1 base, with 10 bases separating them. The CDR3 length is 15 residues.

The chain links TRBV25-1 to TRBJ2-7; TRBD2 might be the D (5 bases). Trimming took 3 bases from V and 0 from J, leaving 12 bases between them. Germline V CDR1 and CDR2: MGHDK, SYGVNS. The CDR3 extends over 15 amino acids. CDR3 nucleotide sequence: TGTGCCAGCAGTGACCCGACTATTAACTCCTACGAGCAGTACTTC. It yields the protein CASSDPTINSYEQYF.

In this sample, this clone turned up once. The rearrangement links TRBV27 to TRBJ2-7; 8 bases map to TRBD1. Looked up from germline, CDR1 is MNHEY and CDR2 is SMNVEV (reference sequence). There are 16 residues in the CDR3. V shed 2 bases and J 2 bases; nucleotides not matched to a gene: 8. The CDR3 is CASSLGTGTGAYEQYF. The CDR3 DNA sequence: TGTGCCAGCAGTTTAGGAACCGGGACAGGAGCCTACGAGCAGTACTTC.

V and J are TRBV7-9 and TRBJ2-1, with 10 bases matching TRBD2. Losses at the gene ends were 2 bases for V and 5 bases for J; bases not matched to a gene: 9. Germline V gene sequence: CDR1 SEHNR, CDR2 FQNEAQ (reference sequence). The CDR3 totals 17 residues. The CDR3 DNA reads as TGTGCCAGCAGCTTATTAGCGGGGGGTTTTCCGAACAATGAGCAGTTCTTC. Amino acid sequence: CASSLLAGGFPNNEQFF.

This chain links TRBV19 with TRBJ2-1; D is possibly TRBD2 (5 bases). This CDR3 is 15 amino acids long. Germline loops: CDR1 LNHDA, CDR2 SQIVND (reference sequence). V lost 9 bases to trimming and J lost 6 bases, with 21 bases between them. The CDR3 DNA follows: TGTGCCAGCGAAAAGGCCCTAGGGAGCGGCAATGAGCAGTTCTTC. It yields the protein CASEKALGSGNEQFF.

This clone came up once. The rearrangement links TRBV5-1 to TRBJ1-4, with D possibly matching TRBD1 (5 bases). Trimming took off 4 bases at V and 7 bases at J, with 20 bases between the two ends. The CDR3 runs to 16 residues. The germline CDR1 and CDR2 sequences are SGHRS and YFSETQ. The CDR3 sequence: CASSPNRQGEREKLFF. Here the CDR3 DNA reads TGCGCCAGCAGCCCCAACCGGCAGGGCGAGCGTGAAAAACTGTTTTTT.

The chain couples TRBV29-1 to TRBJ2-5, with 14 bases aligning to TRBD2. Germline trimming cut 5 bases from V and 4 bases from J; bases unmatched to any gene: 6. The CDR3 runs to 15 residues. CDR1 is SQVTM and CDR2 is ANQGSEA in the germline V gene. CDR3 loop: CSVNGLAGGSETQYF. CDR3 coding DNA: TGCAGCGTTAACGGACTAGCGGGAGGATCAGAGACCCAGTACTTC.

Ten or more counts support this clone. V usage is TRBV6-4 and J usage is TRBJ2-1; 11 nucleotides align to TRBD2. The V segment lost 0 bases and the J segment 6 bases; nucleotides outside the gene matches: 1. This CDR3 is 15 amino acids long. Germline lookup yields CDR1 MRHNA and CDR2 SNTAGT. CDR3 bases: TGTGCCAGCAGTGACTCTAGCGGGGGGGCCAATGAGCAGTTCTTC. Translation gives CASSDSSGGANEQFF.

This clone was observed a handful of times. The chain carries TRBV7-6 and TRBJ2-1; D remains ambiguous. The CDR3 length is 12 residues. V lost 1 base to trimming and J lost 6 bases, with 4 bases between them. Germline CDR1 is SGHVS and CDR2 is FNYEAQ. The CDR3 sequence: CASSLESNEQFF. CDR3 DNA sequence: TGTGCCAGCAGCTTAGAGAGCAATGAGCAGTTCTTC.

The rearrangement links TRBV12-3 or TRBV12-4 to TRBJ1-2, with D perhaps TRBD1 (6 bases). CDR3 length: 13 residues. V was shortened by 5 bases and J by 2 bases, with 9 bases between the two germline ends. The CDR3 DNA reads as TGTGCCAGCAGTCCACAGGGAAACTATGGCTACACCTTC. This sequence encodes CASSPQGNYGYTF.

This clone was observed at least ten times. The J gene is TRBJ2-3, the V gene TRBV4-2; 8 positions match TRBD2. The germline V gene has CDR1 LGHNA and CDR2 YNFKEQ. The length of the CDR3 is 15 residues. V gave up 2 bases and J gave up 4 bases; unmatched junction bases: 5. The CDR3 spells CASSQRAGEPDTQYF. The CDR3 DNA reads as TGTGCCAGCAGCCAAAGAGCGGGAGAGCCAGATACGCAGTATTTT.